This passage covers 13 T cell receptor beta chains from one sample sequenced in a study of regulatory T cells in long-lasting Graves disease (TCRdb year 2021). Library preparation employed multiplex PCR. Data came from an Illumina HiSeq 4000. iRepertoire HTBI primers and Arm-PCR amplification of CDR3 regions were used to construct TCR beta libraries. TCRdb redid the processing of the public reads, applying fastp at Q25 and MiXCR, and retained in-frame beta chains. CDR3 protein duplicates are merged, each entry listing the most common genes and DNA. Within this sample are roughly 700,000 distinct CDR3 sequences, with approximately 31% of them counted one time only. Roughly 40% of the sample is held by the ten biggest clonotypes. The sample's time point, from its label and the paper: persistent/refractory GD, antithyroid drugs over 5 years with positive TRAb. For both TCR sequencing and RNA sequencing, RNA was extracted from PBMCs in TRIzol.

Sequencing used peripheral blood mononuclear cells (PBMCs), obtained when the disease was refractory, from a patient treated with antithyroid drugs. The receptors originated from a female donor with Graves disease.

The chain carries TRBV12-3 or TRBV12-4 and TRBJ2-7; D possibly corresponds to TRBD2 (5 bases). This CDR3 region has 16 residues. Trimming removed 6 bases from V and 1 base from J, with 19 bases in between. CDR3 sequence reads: CASSPRAPSWSYEQYF. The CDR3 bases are TGTGCCAGCAGCCCCCGGGCGCCTAGCTGGTCCTACGAGCAGTACTTC.

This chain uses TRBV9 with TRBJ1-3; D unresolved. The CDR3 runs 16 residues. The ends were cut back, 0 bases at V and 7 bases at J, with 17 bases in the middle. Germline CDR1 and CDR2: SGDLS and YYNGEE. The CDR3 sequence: CASSVGFATVGNTIYF. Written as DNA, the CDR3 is TGTGCCAGCAGCGTAGGGTTCGCGACCGTAGGGAACACCATATATTTT.

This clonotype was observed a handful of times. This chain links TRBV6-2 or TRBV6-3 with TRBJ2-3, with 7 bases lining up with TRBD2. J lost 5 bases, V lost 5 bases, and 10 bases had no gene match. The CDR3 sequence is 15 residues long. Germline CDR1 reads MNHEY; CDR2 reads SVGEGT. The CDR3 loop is CASSERRGSRDTQYF. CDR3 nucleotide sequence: TGTGCCAGCAGTGAAAGGCGGGGGTCAAGAGATACGCAGTATTTT.

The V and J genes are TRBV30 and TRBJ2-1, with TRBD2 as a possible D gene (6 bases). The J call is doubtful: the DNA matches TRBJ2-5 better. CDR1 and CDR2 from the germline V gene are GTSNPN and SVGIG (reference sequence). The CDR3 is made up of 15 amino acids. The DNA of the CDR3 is TGTGCCTGGAGTGTACGGACGGGAGCGCGGGAGACCCAGTACTTC. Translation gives CAWSVRTGARETQYF.

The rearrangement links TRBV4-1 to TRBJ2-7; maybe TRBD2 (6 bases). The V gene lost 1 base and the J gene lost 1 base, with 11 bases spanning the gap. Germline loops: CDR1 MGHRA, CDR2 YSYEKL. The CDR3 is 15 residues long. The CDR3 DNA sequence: TGCGCCAGCAGCCAAGCCGGGACTCGATCCTACGAGCAGTACTTC. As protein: CASSQAGTRSYEQYF.

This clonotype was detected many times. The CDR3: CASSANPGTGFSQYF. The CDR3, as DNA: TGTGCCAGCAGTGCCAACCCCGGGACAGGTTTCTCTCAGTACTTC. The genes are TRBV6-2 or TRBV6-3 and TRBJ2-4, with 8 bases lining up with TRBD1. The CDR3 runs 15 residues. The ends lost 5 bases at V and 12 bases at J; junction bases unmatched: 15. Germline CDR1 and CDR2: MNHEY and SVGEGT.

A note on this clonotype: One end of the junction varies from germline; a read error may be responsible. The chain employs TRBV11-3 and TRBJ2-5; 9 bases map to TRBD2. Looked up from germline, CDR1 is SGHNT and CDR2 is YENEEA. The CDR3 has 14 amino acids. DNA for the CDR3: TGTGTCAGCAGCCTGACTAGCGGTTCGGAGACCCAGTACTTC. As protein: CVSSLTSGSETQYF.

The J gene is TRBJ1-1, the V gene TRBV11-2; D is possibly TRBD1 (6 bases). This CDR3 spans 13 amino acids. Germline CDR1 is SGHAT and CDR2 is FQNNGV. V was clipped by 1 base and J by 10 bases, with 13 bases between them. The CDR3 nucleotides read TGTGCCAGCAGCTTAGCGACAGGTCTGGGAGCTTTCTTT. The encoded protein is CASSLATGLGAFF.

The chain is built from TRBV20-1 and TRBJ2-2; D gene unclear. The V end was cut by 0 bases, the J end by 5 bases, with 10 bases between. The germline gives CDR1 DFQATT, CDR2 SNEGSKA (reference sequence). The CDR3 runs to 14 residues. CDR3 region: CSARDVRRTGELFF. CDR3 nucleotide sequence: TGCAGTGCTAGAGATGTTCGTAGGACCGGGGAGCTGTTTTTT.

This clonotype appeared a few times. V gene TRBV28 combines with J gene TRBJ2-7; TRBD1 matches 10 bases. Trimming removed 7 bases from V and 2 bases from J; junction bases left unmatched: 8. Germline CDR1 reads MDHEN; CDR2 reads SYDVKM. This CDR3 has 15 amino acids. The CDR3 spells CASIPGGQGTYEQYF. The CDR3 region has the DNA TGTGCCAGCATCCCCGGGGGACAGGGGACCTACGAGCAGTACTTC.

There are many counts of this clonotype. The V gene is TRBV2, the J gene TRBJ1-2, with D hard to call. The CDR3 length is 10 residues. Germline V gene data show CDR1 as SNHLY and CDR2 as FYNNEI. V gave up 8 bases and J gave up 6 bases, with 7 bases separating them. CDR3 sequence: CASLNHGYTF. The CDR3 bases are TGTGCCAGCCTCAACCATGGCTACACCTTC.

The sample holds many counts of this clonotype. CDR3 amino acids: CASSLSQPQHF. In DNA, the CDR3 is TGTGCCAGCAGTCTGAGTCAGCCCCAGCATTTT. V is TRBV12-3 or TRBV12-4 and J is TRBJ1-5, with D unresolved. Deletions cut 5 bases from V and 6 bases from J, with 5 bases between. CDR3 length: 11 residues.

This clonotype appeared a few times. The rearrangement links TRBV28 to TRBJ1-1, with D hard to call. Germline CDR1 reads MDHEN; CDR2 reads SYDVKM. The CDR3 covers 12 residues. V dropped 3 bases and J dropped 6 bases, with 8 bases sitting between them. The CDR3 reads CASSFLPSEAFF. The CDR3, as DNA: TGTGCCAGCAGTTTTTTGCCCTCTGAAGCTTTCTTT.